This TCR beta chain was sequenced for a study of cytomegalovirus exposure and HLA in healthy donors. Study-wide results and caveats: For presence/absence analyses, sequencing depth was assumed to be roughly uniform across donors. Both high specificity and high sensitivity reportedly marked the classifier's diagnosis of cytomegalovirus status. Earlier results showed most TCR beta V segments being productive about 87% or about 30% of the time. HLA allele associations emerged for around 15,000 TCR beta sequences in a later analysis, at 0.05 false discovery rate.

The length of the CDR3 is 16 residues. The V gene's germline CDR1 is MNHEY and CDR2 SMNVEV (reference sequence). Trimming removed 1 base from V and 6 bases from J, with 19 bases in between. This clone was found a few times. Its antigen is unidentified. This PCR relied on a set of 60 Vbeta primers and 13 Jbeta primers. Produced via immunoSEQ multiplex PCR; TCRdb's table is partial and in-frame only. This sample has under 200,000 clones; approximately 71% occur once, and the top ten carry around 4.5%. The clonotype comes from a woman under 30 in good health and CMV-seropositive. Sequencing was done on a sample of PBMCs. The genes are TRBV27 and TRBJ2-7; weak D call: TRBD2 (6 bases). The CDR3 DNA is TGTGCCAGCAGTTTATTAAGCCCTAGCGAAGTCCTCGAGCAGTACTTC. This encodes CASSLLSPSEVLEQYF.